What follows are 32 T cell receptor beta chains derived from one specimen sequenced in a study of T cell responses to AZD1222 COVID-19 vaccine. Profiling relied on immunoSEQ multiplex PCR, and the TCRdb table lists in-frame clones only, not all of them. The sample lists roughly 100,000 clones; 85% to 90% were seen once. The sample was peripheral blood, taken on day 0 of AZD1222 vaccination. These TCRs come from an adult in good health.

This clone occurred once. This chain uses TRBV12-3 or TRBV12-4 with TRBJ1-2, with a weak D call TRBD1 (6 bases). The CDR3 loop spans 13 amino acids. V was cut by 7 bases and J by 5 bases, with 14 bases left in between. This CDR3 reads CASTTGIGYGYTF. In nucleotides, the CDR3 is TGTGCCAGCACAACAGGGATCGGTTATGGCTACACCTTC.

The genes are TRBV2 and TRBJ2-1; 9 nucleotides match TRBD2. Germline CDR1 reads SNHLY; CDR2 reads FYNNEI. Germline trimming cut 1 base from V and 6 bases from J; bases unmatched to any gene: 7. The CDR3 sequence is 16 residues long. CDR3 DNA: TGTGCCAGCAGTGAAGAGGGCGGACTAGCGAGCAATGAGCAGTTCTTC. This gives the protein CASSEEGGLASNEQFF.

The chain couples TRBV7-2 to TRBJ2-3; 10 nucleotides match TRBD2. Germline assignment: CDR1 SGHTA and CDR2 FQGNSA. Unmatched junction bases numbered 6, after V lost 4 bases and J lost 2 bases. This CDR3 spans 16 amino acids. The CDR3: CASSSRGLANTDTQYF. The CDR3 region has the DNA TGTGCCAGCAGCTCGAGGGGACTAGCGAACACAGATACGCAGTATTTT.

The rearrangement joins TRBV5-4 to TRBJ2-5; possible D gene TRBD1, 6 bases. With 0 bases removed from V and 5 bases from J, the gap between germline ends came to 17 bases. CDR3 length equals 16 residues. The germline CDR1 and CDR2 sequences are SGHNT and YYREEE (reference sequence). CDR3 in DNA: TGTGCCAGCAGCTTGGCGGCAGGGGATCCGGTGGAGACCCAGTACTTC. Translating it yields CASSLAAGDPVETQYF.

The genes are TRBV15 and TRBJ1-3; no reliable D call. CDR3 size: 14 residues. From germline, CDR1 is LNHNV and CDR2 YYDKDF (reference sequence). Trimming pared 5 bases from V and 0 bases from J, leaving 8 bases between. CDR3: CATSPGGSGNTIYF. The CDR3 bases are TGTGCCACCAGCCCCGGCGGCTCTGGAAACACCATATATTTT.

The V call is TRBV30, the J call TRBJ1-2, with a tentative D call TRBD1 (6 bases). This CDR3 region has 14 residues. Looked up from germline, CDR1 is GTSNPN and CDR2 is SVGIG (reference sequence). V lost 1 base to trimming and J lost 2 bases, with 11 bases between them. The CDR3 bases are TGTGCCTGGAGTGATGGTAGGGGGAACTATGGCTACACCTTC. It codes for CAWSDGRGNYGYTF.

DNA of the CDR3: TGTGCCATCTCCCCCTCGGGACAGAGTAACTATGGCTACACCTTC. It is translated as CAISPSGQSNYGYTF. The V and J genes are TRBV19 and TRBJ1-2, with TRBD1 matching over 7 bases. V shed 10 bases and J 1 base; nucleotides not matched to a gene: 12. CDR3 size: 15 residues. The germline CDR1 and CDR2 sequences are LNHDA and SQIVND (reference sequence).

V and J are TRBV4-1 and TRBJ1-1; 7 bases map to TRBD1. The CDR3 has 16 residues. After removal of 3 bases from V and 6 bases from J, the junction contained 13 bases not matched to a gene. CDR1 and CDR2 (germline): MGHRA, YSYEKL. The DNA of the CDR3 is TGCGCCAGCAGCCAGGGGAGACAGGGCGGTTTTGCTGAAGCTTTCTTT. It codes for CASSQGRQGGFAEAFF.

This clone came up once. The CDR3 loop reads CASSQDLAGGTQYF. DNA for the CDR3: TGCGCCAGCAGCCAAGATTTGGCGGGGGGTACGCAGTATTTT. The chain employs TRBV4-1 and TRBJ2-3, with 8 bases matching TRBD2. The germline V gene has CDR1 MGHRA and CDR2 YSYEKL. The ends lost 0 bases at V and 8 bases at J; junction bases unmatched: 4. CDR3 size: 14 residues.

This CDR3 reads CASSPTRGRRNEKLFF. The CDR3 DNA sequence: TGTGCCAGCAGCCCGACCCGGGGACGGCGGAATGAAAAACTGTTTTTT. This sequence joins TRBV7-9 and TRBJ1-4, with TRBD1 as a possible D gene (5 bases). Germline V CDR1 and CDR2: SEHNR, FQNEAQ (reference sequence). The V gene lost 5 bases and the J gene lost 5 bases, with 18 bases spanning the gap. This CDR3 is built from 16 residues.

This sequence joins TRBV5-5 and TRBJ2-2, with TRBD2 matching over 9 bases. The trim removed 0 bases at V and 5 bases at J, leaving 5 bases unmatched. Germline V gene data show CDR1 as SGHKS and CDR2 as YYEKEE (reference sequence). The CDR3 is 16 residues long. The DNA for the CDR3 is TGTGCCAGCAGCTTGGCCGGGACTAGCTTTACCGGGGAGCTGTTTTTT. It specifies CASSLAGTSFTGELFF.

Here the CDR3 reads CASSPIYYGYTF. The CDR3 region has the DNA TGTGCCAGCAGCCCTATTTACTATGGCTACACCTTC. This rearrangement joins TRBV28 to TRBJ1-2, with no clear D. Trimming took 6 bases from V and 3 from J, leaving 8 bases between them. This CDR3 is 12 amino acids long. Germline loops: CDR1 MDHEN, CDR2 SYDVKM.

V and J are TRBV6-2 or TRBV6-3 and TRBJ1-1; D possibly corresponds to TRBD1 (6 bases). V was clipped by 4 bases and J by 0 bases, with 12 bases between them. This CDR3 comprises 15 residues. Germline V gene data show CDR1 as MNHEY and CDR2 as SVGEGT. DNA for the CDR3: TGTGCCAGCAGTTTGATACAGGGTCTGAACACTGAAGCTTTCTTT. Translating gives CASSLIQGLNTEAFF.

This clone came up once. The gene calls are TRBV27 and TRBJ2-1; TRBD2 matches 13 bases. CDR1 is MNHEY and CDR2 is SMNVEV in the germline V gene (reference sequence). The CDR3 has 16 residues. Trimming cost V 3 bases and J 8 bases; bases outside gene matches: 7. CDR3 in DNA: TGTGCCAGCAGTTTTCTACTAGCGGGAGGGATCCATGAGCAGTTCTTC. Residues: CASSFLLAGGIHEQFF.

The V and J genes are TRBV19 and TRBJ2-1, with 10 bases lining up with TRBD2. CDR3 size: 15 residues. CDR1 LNHDA and CDR2 SQIVND come from the germline V gene (reference sequence). Unmatched junction bases numbered 1, after V lost 1 base and J lost 4 bases. The CDR3 protein is CASSIGSGRYNEQFF. DNA of the CDR3: TGTGCCAGTAGTATAGGTAGCGGGAGGTACAATGAGCAGTTCTTC.

This chain uses TRBV29-1 with TRBJ2-5; D ambiguous. The CDR3 has 11 residues. Germline CDR1 is SQVTM and CDR2 is ANQGSEA. V was pared by 7 bases and J by 5 bases, with 11 bases between. CDR3 amino acids: CSADGGETQYF. In nucleotides, the CDR3 is TGCAGCGCCGACGGTGGGGAGACCCAGTACTTC.

The chain couples TRBV3-1 (or the pseudogene TRBV3-2) to TRBJ2-7, with 10 bases that match TRBD2. This CDR3 spans 17 amino acids. CDR1 and CDR2 from the germline V gene are LGHDT and YNNKEL (reference sequence). Unmatched junction bases numbered 8, after V lost 1 base and J lost 2 bases. Here the CDR3 reads CASSQGVAGGTPYEQYF. In DNA, the CDR3 is TGTGCCAGCAGCCAAGGAGTAGCGGGAGGTACCCCCTACGAGCAGTACTTC.

This clone was counted only a few times. The chain is built from TRBV20-1 and TRBJ1-1, with 12 bases identical to TRBD1. The germline CDR1 and CDR2 sequences are DFQATT and SNEGSKA (reference sequence). The CDR3 covers 18 residues. V lost 3 bases to trimming and J lost 1 base; unmatched junction nucleotides: 12. The CDR3 spells CSASPEWGQGASNTEAFF. The DNA for the CDR3 is TGCAGTGCTAGTCCGGAATGGGGACAGGGGGCTTCGAACACTGAAGCTTTCTTT.

The rearrangement links TRBV27 to TRBJ1-6, with D hard to call. The V end was cut by 6 bases, the J end by 9 bases, with 15 bases between. This CDR3 spans 14 amino acids. Germline V gives CDR1 MNHEY, CDR2 SMNVEV (reference sequence). The CDR3 DNA reads as TGTGCCAGCAGGGACCTCCGGCCGTCTTCACCCCTCCACTTT. Its translation: CASRDLRPSSPLHF.

This clone has more than one count but fewer than ten. The V call is TRBV5-8, the J call TRBJ1-1, with D possibly TRBD1 on 5 matching bases. The CDR3 has 16 amino acids. V lost 0 bases and J 5 bases, leaving 17 bases between the germline ends. Germline CDR1 reads SGHTS; CDR2 reads YDEGEE. CDR3 protein: CASSLEFWQGGTEAFF. In nucleotides, the CDR3 is TGTGCCAGCAGCTTGGAGTTTTGGCAGGGCGGAACTGAAGCTTTCTTT.

This sequence joins TRBV7-9 and TRBJ2-3, with 14 bases fitting TRBD2. Trimming took 3 bases from V and 1 from J; bases not matched to a gene: 0. Per germline, CDR1 SEHNR and CDR2 FQNEAQ (reference sequence). The CDR3 is made up of 16 amino acids. The CDR3 is CASSLGLAGGTDTQYF. The CDR3 nucleotides are TGTGCCAGCAGCTTGGGACTAGCGGGAGGCACAGATACGCAGTATTTT.

The CDR3 DNA reads TGTGCCAGCAGCTATCTCAGACAGGGGGACACTGAAGCTTTCTTT. It is translated as CASSYLRQGDTEAFF. This chain connects TRBV7-9 to TRBJ1-1, with 9 bases lining up with TRBD1. The V gene end was trimmed by 4 bases and the J gene end by 3 bases; junction bases not matched to a gene: 6. The CDR3 sequence is 15 residues long. The V gene's germline CDR1 is SEHNR and CDR2 FQNEAQ (reference sequence).

V usage is TRBV3-1 (or the pseudogene TRBV3-2) and J usage is TRBJ2-1; TRBD2 agrees at 9 bases. Germline-derived CDR1 and CDR2 are LGHDT and YNNKEL (reference sequence). Trimming at V came to 5 bases and at J to 4 bases, leaving 12 bases not matched to a gene. The CDR3 extends over 17 amino acids. The CDR3 here is CASSSRLAADRYNEQFF. As DNA, the CDR3 is TGTGCCAGCAGCTCCAGACTAGCGGCGGATCGTTACAATGAGCAGTTCTTC.

In its sample, this clone was seen a few times. The gene calls are TRBV3-1 (or the pseudogene TRBV3-2) and TRBJ1-5, with D perhaps matching TRBD1 (5 bases). CDR1 LGHDT and CDR2 YNNKEL come from the germline V gene (reference sequence). This CDR3 spans 15 amino acids. Trimming cost V 5 bases and J 4 bases, with 15 bases left between them. The CDR3 bases are TGTGCCAGCAGCTCTTCTTCAGGGCCTAATCAGCCCCAGCATTTT. This codes for CASSSSSGPNQPQHF.

As regards this clone: Without the conserved terminal phenylalanine or tryptophan, this CDR3 likely stems from a read error. No DNA is shown, since the ends of the CDR3 on it are uncertain; the CDR3 is the one TCRdb lists. The rearrangement links TRBV24-1 to TRBJ2-7. The CDR3 contains 10 residues when both ends are counted. Germline assignment: CDR1 KGHDR and CDR2 SFDVKD. This CDR3 reads CATSDPGPDT.

The rearrangement links TRBV5-1 to TRBJ2-7, with 10 positions matching TRBD2. CDR3 length: 15 residues. From germline, CDR1 is SGHRS and CDR2 YFSETQ. V gave up 0 bases and J gave up 5 bases; unmatched junction bases: 5. The CDR3 DNA reads TGCGCCAGCAGCTTGGTCGTAGCGGGAGGAAACGAGCAGTACTTC. It codes for CASSLVVAGGNEQYF.

The CDR3 loop is CASTRANNSPLHF. The CDR3 bases are TGTGCCAGCACCCGGGCCAATAATTCACCCCTCCACTTT. The rearrangement links TRBV28 to TRBJ1-6; the D is unclear. The germline V and J ends were trimmed by 7 bases and 5 bases, with 9 bases remaining between them. Germline-derived CDR1 and CDR2 are MDHEN and SYDVKM. CDR3 length: 13 residues.

The rearrangement uses TRBV5-4 and TRBJ2-7; TRBD2 matches 9 bases. This CDR3 is built from 15 residues. The junction had 8 bases not matched to a gene; V was cut back by 4 bases and J by 3 bases. Germline values: CDR1 SGHNT, CDR2 YYREEE (reference sequence). The CDR3 nucleotides read TGTGCCAGCAGCATTAGCGGGAGTACCCTCTACGAGCAGTACTTC. This encodes CASSISGSTLYEQYF.

The rearrangement uses TRBV18 and TRBJ2-7, with D uncertain. Per the germline V gene, CDR1 is KGHSH and CDR2 is LQKENI. V lost 3 bases to trimming and J lost 0 bases, with 12 bases between them. CDR3 length: 15 residues. As DNA, the CDR3 is TGTGCCAGCTCACCGACGACGTTGAGCTCCTACGAGCAGTACTTC. It is translated as CASSPTTLSSYEQYF.

As to this clone: The sample holds other DNA sequences that translate to the same CDR3. The rearrangement uses TRBV3-1 (or the pseudogene TRBV3-2) and TRBJ2-5; the D gene is possibly TRBD2 (5 bases). Germline V gives CDR1 LGHDT, CDR2 YNNKEL (reference sequence). Trimming stripped 4 bases from V and 1 base from J, with 7 bases between. The CDR3 spans 13 residues. Here the CDR3 reads CASSLRGQETQYF. CDR3 bases: TGTGCCAGCAGCCTCCGGGGCCAAGAGACCCAGTACTTC.

J is TRBJ1-4 and V is TRBV11-2, with D possibly matching TRBD1 (5 bases). This CDR3 has 14 residues. The V gene's germline CDR1 is SGHAT and CDR2 FQNNGV. V was trimmed by 5 bases and J by 8 bases, leaving 15 bases between them. CDR3 protein: CASSPGTSGEKLFF. In DNA form, the CDR3 reads TGTGCCAGCAGCCCCGGGACGTCCGGGGAAAAACTGTTTTTT.

The chain couples TRBV7-2 to TRBJ1-2, with D unresolved. The V gene lost 7 bases and the J gene lost 4 bases, with 22 bases spanning the gap. Germline V gene data show CDR1 as SGHTA and CDR2 as FQGNSA. The CDR3 sequence is 16 residues long. This chain's CDR3 is CASIPRAPVSAYGYTF. Written as DNA, the CDR3 is TGTGCCAGCATACCTCGTGCACCAGTAAGCGCCTATGGCTACACCTTC.